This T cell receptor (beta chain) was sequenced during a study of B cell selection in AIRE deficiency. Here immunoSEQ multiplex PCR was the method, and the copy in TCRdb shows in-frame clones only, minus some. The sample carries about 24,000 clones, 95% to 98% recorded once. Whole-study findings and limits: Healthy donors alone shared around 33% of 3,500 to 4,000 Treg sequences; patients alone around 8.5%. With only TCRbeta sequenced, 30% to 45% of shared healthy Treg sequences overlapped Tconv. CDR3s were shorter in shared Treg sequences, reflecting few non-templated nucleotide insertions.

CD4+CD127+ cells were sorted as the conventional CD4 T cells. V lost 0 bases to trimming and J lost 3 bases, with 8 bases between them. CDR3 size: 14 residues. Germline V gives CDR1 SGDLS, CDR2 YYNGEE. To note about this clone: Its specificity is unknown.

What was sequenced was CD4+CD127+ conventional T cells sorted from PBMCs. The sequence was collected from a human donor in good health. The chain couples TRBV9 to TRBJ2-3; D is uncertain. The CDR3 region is CASSVDLRTDTQYF. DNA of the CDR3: TGTGCCAGCAGCGTAGACCTCAGAACAGATACGCAGTATTTT. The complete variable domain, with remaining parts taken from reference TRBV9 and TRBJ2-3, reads DSGVTQTPKHLITATGQRVTLRCSPRSGDLSVYWYQQSLDQGLQFLIQYYNGEERAKGNILERFSAQQFPDLHSELNLSSLELGDSALYFCASSVDLRTDTQYFGPGTRLTVL.